The 16 T cell receptor beta chains in this list originate from one sample, sequenced in a study of cytomegalovirus exposure and HLA in healthy donors. In the PCR, 60 Vbeta and 13 Jbeta primers were used. Assay used: immunoSEQ multiplex PCR; TCRdb lists only in-frame clones, some missing. The sample totals around 75,000 clones. The sequenced sample was PBMCs. Receptors were obtained from a man aged 40-55 years in good health and CMV-seronegative.

V and J are TRBV4-2 and TRBJ1-4, with 9 bases aligning to TRBD1. The CDR3 totals 12 residues. Germline CDR1 LGHNA, CDR2 YNFKEQ. V lost 10 bases, J lost 8 bases, and 5 bases stayed unmatched. The CDR3 coding sequence is TGTGCCATCGGGACAGGGCGCGAAAAACTGTTTTTT. This gives the protein CAIGTGREKLFF.

V is TRBV6-1 and J is TRBJ2-7; 11 nucleotides line up with TRBD1. The CDR3 runs to 15 residues. Trimming cost V 2 bases and J 2 bases; bases outside gene matches: 2. Germline loops: CDR1 MNHNS, CDR2 SASEGT. CDR3 loop: CASSEPGQGAYEQYF. CDR3 DNA: TGTGCCAGCAGTGAACCGGGACAGGGGGCCTACGAGCAGTACTTC.

This chain uses TRBV4-2 with TRBJ1-1; D possibly corresponds to TRBD1 (5 bases). The CDR3 length is 13 residues. V was clipped by 0 bases and J by 5 bases, with 7 bases between them. From germline, CDR1 is LGHNA and CDR2 YNFKEQ. CDR3 sequence (DNA): TGTGCCAGCAGCCAAGATGGGGGGACTGAAGCTTTCTTT. It is translated as CASSQDGGTEAFF.

V gene TRBV6-5 combines with J gene TRBJ2-1; D not resolved. Germline V gene data show CDR1 as MNHEY and CDR2 as SVGAGI. The CDR3 length is 14 residues. Deletions cut 4 bases from V and 6 bases from J, with 13 bases between. The DNA of the CDR3 is TGTGCCAGCAGTTCACATAATCCCCCCAATGAGCAGTTCTTC. Amino acids: CASSSHNPPNEQFF.

Of note for this clone: The identical CDR3 is also encoded by other nucleotide sequences in the sample. J is TRBJ2-1 and V is TRBV6-6, with TRBD2 matching over 7 bases. The CDR3 is 12 residues long. Germline assignment: CDR1 MNHNY and CDR2 SVGAGI (reference sequence). The V and J ends lost 10 bases and 10 bases, in that order; junction bases with no gene match: 10. The CDR3 is CATRDYTDEQFF. The CDR3 region has the DNA TGTGCCACCCGGGACTATACCGACGAGCAGTTCTTC.

This rearrangement joins TRBV5-1 to TRBJ2-2, with TRBD2 identical over 10 bases. With 0 bases clipped from V and 5 bases from J, the junction kept 4 bases outside the gene matches. This CDR3 has 16 amino acids. The germline CDR1 and CDR2 sequences are SGHRS and YFSETQ. The CDR3 DNA reads as TGCGCCAGCAGCTTGGCTAGCGGGAGTAATACCGGGGAGCTGTTTTTT. Amino acids: CASSLASGSNTGELFF. Based on the CDR3 plus reference TRBV5-1 and TRBJ2-2, the full variable domain is KAGVTQTPRYLIKTRGQQVTLSCSPISGHRSVSWYQQTPGQGLQFLFEYFSETQRNKGNFPGRFSGRQFSNSRSEMNVSTLELGDSALYLCASSLASGSNTGELFFGEGSRLTVL.

This rearrangement joins TRBV29-1 to TRBJ1-5, with D maybe TRBD1 (5 bases). CDR1 is SQVTM, CDR2 ANQGSEA, per germline. Trimming shortened V by 4 bases and J by 8 bases, and 15 bases separated the two germline ends. The CDR3 is made up of 13 amino acids. The CDR3 loop is CSVGLGGDKPQHF. The CDR3 nucleotides read TGCAGCGTTGGTTTGGGGGGGGATAAGCCCCAGCATTTT.

V gene TRBV30 combines with J gene TRBJ2-1; tentative D call: TRBD1 (6 bases). This CDR3 is built from 13 residues. Germline V gene data show CDR1 as GTSNPN and CDR2 as SVGIG (reference sequence). The V end was cut by 3 bases, the J end by 6 bases, with 12 bases between. CDR3 in amino acids: CAWREGVFNEQFF. CDR3 bases: TGTGCCTGGAGAGAGGGGGTTTTCAATGAGCAGTTCTTC.

The V call is TRBV25-1, the J call TRBJ2-7; D possibly corresponds to TRBD2 (6 bases). Germline CDR1 MGHDK, CDR2 SYGVNS. CDR3 length: 13 amino acids. V lost 4 bases, J lost 5 bases, and 12 bases lay in between. DNA for the CDR3: TGTGCCAGCAGTGGGAGGGGTGGCCACGAGCAGTACTTC. Encoded protein: CASSGRGGHEQYF.

J is TRBJ1-2 and V is TRBV27; D is unresolved. Germline lookup yields CDR1 MNHEY and CDR2 SMNVEV (reference sequence). V gave up 3 bases and J gave up 2 bases, with 7 bases separating them. This CDR3 comprises 13 residues. CDR3 region: CASSFRENYGYTF. Here the CDR3 DNA reads TGTGCCAGCAGTTTCCGAGAAAACTATGGCTACACCTTC.

The genes are TRBV29-1 and TRBJ1-2; no definite D call. The V end was cut by 0 bases, the J end by 3 bases, with 8 bases between. Germline CDR1 SQVTM, CDR2 ANQGSEA. This CDR3 spans 13 amino acids. This CDR3 is CSVEDFRDYGYTF. The CDR3 coding sequence is TGCAGCGTTGAAGATTTTCGGGACTATGGCTACACCTTC.

The chain has TRBV30 and TRBJ2-7; TRBD1 agrees at 9 bases. The V gene end was trimmed by 4 bases and the J gene end by 4 bases; junction bases not matched to a gene: 11. The CDR3 consists of 15 residues. Germline V CDR1 and CDR2: GTSNPN, SVGIG (reference sequence). CDR3 DNA: TGTGCCTGGAAAATCATCGGGACAGGGAATTACGAGCAGTACTTC. Protein sequence: CAWKIIGTGNYEQYF. Looking up the rest from reference TRBV30 and TRBJ2-7 gives the full variable domain: SQTIHQWPATLVQPVGSPLSLECTVEGTSNPNLYWYRQAAGRGLQLLFYSVGIGQISSEVPQNLSASRPQDRQFILSSKKLLLSDSGFYLCAWKIIGTGNYEQYFGPGTRLTVT.

The chain has TRBV29-1 and TRBJ1-1; 7 bases align to TRBD1. Germline V CDR1 and CDR2: SQVTM, ANQGSEA. This CDR3 has 12 amino acids. The ends lost 3 bases at V and 12 bases at J; junction bases unmatched: 10. CDR3 DNA: TGCAGCGTTGAGACAGGGAGTGGGAATTCTTTCTTT. Protein: CSVETGSGNSFF.

The chain uses TRBV18 and TRBJ2-5; TRBD1 might be the D (5 bases). Trimming took 4 bases from V and 5 from J, leaving 11 bases between them. The CDR3 extends over 13 amino acids. Per the germline V gene, CDR1 is KGHSH and CDR2 is LQKENI. The CDR3 DNA is TGTGCCAGCTCACAGGTTGGGGCGGAGACCCAGTACTTC. This codes for CASSQVGAETQYF.

The chain carries TRBV4-3 and TRBJ2-1; 10 positions agree with TRBD1. Germline V gene lookup returns CDR1 LGHNA and CDR2 YSLEER. This CDR3 is built from 15 residues. V dropped 1 base and J dropped 6; count of bases not matched to a gene: 3. The CDR3 spells CASSQGQGASNEQFF. DNA of the CDR3: TGCGCCAGCAGCCAAGGACAGGGGGCTTCCAATGAGCAGTTCTTC.

The chain has TRBV7-2 and TRBJ2-7, with 11 nucleotides matching TRBD1. CDR1 is SGHTA, CDR2 FQGNSA, per germline. Trimming at V came to 6 bases and at J to 1 base, leaving 11 bases not matched to a gene. The CDR3 loop spans 17 amino acids. Written as DNA, the CDR3 is TGTGCCAGCAGTTTGGATGGGACAGGGGGATTTTCCTACGAGCAGTACTTC. Translating gives CASSLDGTGGFSYEQYF. The full variable domain, in which reference TRBV7-2 and TRBJ2-7 provide the parts outside the CDR3, is GAGVSQSPSNKVTEKGKDVELRCDPISGHTALYWYRQSLGQGLEFLIYFQGNSAPDKSGLPSDRFSAERTGGSVSTLTIQRTQQEDSAVYLCASSLDGTGGFSYEQYFGPGTRLTVT.